The 23 T cell receptor beta chains below were found in one sample sequenced in a study of blood T cell repertoires in COVID-19. Repertoires were generated with immunoSEQ multiplex PCR, while TCRdb's copy carries only in-frame clones and drops some. The table includes hundreds of thousands of clones, around 90% detected once. The sample consisted of peripheral blood. Receptors were obtained from a man between 18 and 29 years old with active or convalescent COVID-19.

The rearrangement links TRBV7-3 to TRBJ2-1; perhaps TRBD1 as D (6 bases). Germline CDR1 and CDR2: SGHTA and FQGTGA. The V end was cut by 2 bases, the J end by 5 bases, with 13 bases between. This CDR3 spans 15 amino acids. CDR3 protein: CASSLRQVLDNEQFF. The CDR3 DNA reads TGTGCCAGCAGCTTACGACAGGTGCTCGACAATGAGCAGTTCTTC.

The gene calls are TRBV7-2 and TRBJ1-2; D is perhaps TRBD1 (6 bases). Germline V lookup: CDR1 SGHTA, CDR2 FQGNSA. The CDR3 is made up of 15 amino acids. Trimming took 4 bases from V and 3 from J, leaving 15 bases between them. The CDR3 DNA sequence: TGTGCCAGCAGCTCTCTTGGGGGCACGGACTATGGCTACACCTTC. Translated, it gives CASSSLGGTDYGYTF.

V and J are TRBV6-2 or TRBV6-3 and TRBJ2-4; possible D gene TRBD1, 5 bases. Germline lookup yields CDR1 MNHEY and CDR2 SVGEGT. This CDR3 has 14 amino acids. V was shortened by 2 bases and J by 6 bases, with 11 bases between the two germline ends. CDR3 sequence (DNA): TGTGCCAGCAGTTACCCAGGGCTGAGAAACATTCAGTACTTC. It encodes CASSYPGLRNIQYF.

The chain carries TRBV5-1 and TRBJ1-2; tentatively, D is TRBD1 (6 bases). Looked up from germline, CDR1 is SGHRS and CDR2 is YFSETQ. The CDR3 sequence is 13 residues long. Trimming pared 7 bases from V and 2 bases from J, leaving 12 bases between. DNA for the CDR3: TGCGCCAGCCGGGACACCACCAACTATGGCTACACCTTC. Translated, it gives CASRDTTNYGYTF.

This sequence joins TRBV4-2 and TRBJ1-4; 7 positions match TRBD1. Germline V CDR1 and CDR2: LGHNA, YNFKEQ. J lost 11 bases, V lost 0 bases, and 6 bases had no gene match. The CDR3 extends over 14 amino acids. The CDR3 DNA reads as TGTGCCAGCAGCCAAGAAACAGGGGACGGGAAACTGTTTTTT. This gives the protein CASSQETGDGKLFF.

V gene TRBV11-2 combines with J gene TRBJ1-1; D is ambiguous. Trimming pared 1 base from V and 3 bases from J, leaving 12 bases between. CDR3 length: 15 residues. The germline CDR1 and CDR2 sequences are SGHAT and FQNNGV. The CDR3 sequence: CASSLGVAGDTEAFF. DNA of the CDR3: TGTGCCAGCAGCTTAGGGGTGGCCGGGGACACTGAAGCTTTCTTT.

J is TRBJ2-5 and V is TRBV4-1; 10 bases agree with TRBD2. Trimming cost V 0 bases and J 5 bases; bases outside gene matches: 15. Per the germline V gene, CDR1 is MGHRA and CDR2 is YSYEKL. The CDR3 runs to 19 residues. DNA for the CDR3: TGCGCCAGCAGCCAAGATGAGCGAGGAGCGGGGGGGCCGGGGGAGACCCAGTACTTC. Translation gives CASSQDERGAGGPGETQYF.

The V gene is TRBV19, the J gene TRBJ2-7, with 7 bases that match TRBD2. Unmatched junction bases numbered 3, after V lost 6 bases and J lost 4 bases. Germline V gene lookup returns CDR1 LNHDA and CDR2 SQIVND (reference sequence). The CDR3 has 12 residues. CDR3 DNA sequence: TGTGCCAGTAGGGACGGGGGGTACGAGCAGTACTTC. The encoded protein is CASRDGGYEQYF. Complete variable domain (other parts from reference TRBV19 and TRBJ2-7): DGGITQSPKYLFRKEGQNVTLSCEQNLNHDAMYWYRQDPGQGLRLIYYSQIVNDFQKGDIAEGYSVSREKKESFPLTVTSAQKNPTAFYLCASRDGGYEQYFGPGTRLTVT.

The rearrangement joins TRBV5-6 to TRBJ1-1; D is ambiguous. The CDR3 is 16 residues long. Trimming left V 0 bases short and J 0 bases short, with 12 bases between. CDR1 and CDR2 (germline): SGHDT, YYEEEE. The chain's CDR3 is CASSLALAGMNTEAFF. The DNA of the CDR3 is TGTGCCAGCAGCTTGGCCCTCGCGGGGATGAACACTGAAGCTTTCTTT.

The rearrangement joins TRBV10-3 to TRBJ1-4; a weak D match, TRBD1 (5 bases). The CDR3 covers 11 residues. V lost 10 bases and J 7 bases, leaving 10 bases between the germline ends. Germline V gene lookup returns CDR1 ENHRY and CDR2 SYGVKD. CDR3 protein: CASQGSEKLFF. In DNA form, the CDR3 reads TGTGCCAGCCAGGGAAGTGAAAAACTGTTTTTT.

This clone was seen once. The V and J genes are TRBV2 and TRBJ1-2, with D tentatively TRBD1 (5 bases). This CDR3 is 14 amino acids long. Germline-derived CDR1 and CDR2 are SNHLY and FYNNEI. The V end lost 2 bases, the J end lost 4 bases, and 11 bases lay between the germline ends. CDR3 nucleotides: TGTGCCAGCAGTGAAACCAGGGTTACCTATGGCTACACCTTC. Translated: CASSETRVTYGYTF. The variable domain in full, with the rest retrieved from reference TRBV2 and TRBJ1-2, is EPEVTQTPSHQVTQMGQEVILRCVPISNHLYFYWYRQILGQKVEFLVSFYNNEISEKSEIFDDQFSVERPDGSNFTLKIRSTKLEDSAMYFCASSETRVTYGYTFGSGTRLTVV.

The chain employs TRBV7-9 and TRBJ1-1; D unclear. Looked up from germline, CDR1 is SEHNR and CDR2 is FQNEAQ (reference sequence). The CDR3 consists of 15 residues. Between the trimmed V and J ends, which lost 3 bases and 3 bases, there was a span of 14 bases. The CDR3 here is CASSFSASSDTEAFF. For the CDR3, the DNA is TGTGCCAGCAGCTTCTCTGCTAGTAGCGACACTGAAGCTTTCTTT.

The chain couples TRBV7-9 to TRBJ1-2; D not resolved. With 5 bases removed from V and 1 base from J, the gap between germline ends came to 2 bases. Germline loops: CDR1 SEHNR, CDR2 FQNEAQ (reference sequence). The CDR3 is made up of 11 amino acids. In DNA, the CDR3 is TGTGCCAGCAGCCATAACTATGGCTACACCTTC. Translation: CASSHNYGYTF.

CDR3 amino acids: CASSVGGTGLSGNTIYF. In DNA form, the CDR3 reads TGTGCCAGCAGCGTAGGAGGGACAGGTCTCTCTGGAAACACCATATATTTT. The V call is TRBV9, the J call TRBJ1-3; 8 nucleotides align to TRBD1. There are 17 residues in the CDR3. V lost 0 bases and J lost 0; bases outside the gene matches: 5. CDR1 SGDLS and CDR2 YYNGEE come from the germline V gene. The full variable domain, completed using reference TRBV9 and TRBJ1-3, is DSGVTQTPKHLITATGQRVTLRCSPRSGDLSVYWYQQSLDQGLQFLIQYYNGEERAKGNILERFSAQQFPDLHSELNLSSLELGDSALYFCASSVGGTGLSGNTIYFGEGSWLTVV.

The chain is built from TRBV5-4 and TRBJ1-1; D is unclear. This CDR3 spans 13 amino acids. Deletions cut 3 bases from V and 3 bases from J, with 9 bases between. Germline CDR1 and CDR2: SGHNT and YYREEE (reference sequence). CDR3 amino acids: CASSSDWDTEAFF. CDR3 nucleotides: TGTGCCAGCAGCTCCGACTGGGACACTGAAGCTTTCTTT.

This rearrangement joins TRBV5-8 to TRBJ1-4; D is perhaps TRBD1 (5 bases). The CDR3 is 13 residues long. The V and J ends lost 4 bases and 8 bases respectively, with 12 bases between them. The germline gives CDR1 SGHTS, CDR2 YDEGEE. The CDR3 sequence: CASSRPGYEKLFF. In nucleotides, the CDR3 is TGTGCCAGCAGCCGACCAGGGTACGAAAAACTGTTTTTT.

The chain carries TRBV5-1 and TRBJ2-1; D is perhaps TRBD2 (6 bases). The ends were cut back, 4 bases at V and 9 bases at J, with 23 bases in the middle. The CDR3 spans 16 residues. Germline V gives CDR1 SGHRS, CDR2 YFSETQ. CDR3 coding DNA: TGCGCCAGCAGCGGGATCGGGACTGCACGGAGCAGTGAGCAGTTCTTC. It specifies CASSGIGTARSSEQFF. Variable domain in full (rest from reference TRBV5-1 and TRBJ2-1): KAGVTQTPRYLIKTRGQQVTLSCSPISGHRSVSWYQQTPGQGLQFLFEYFSETQRNKGNFPGRFSGRQFSNSRSEMNVSTLELGDSALYLCASSGIGTARSSEQFFGPGTRLTVL.

The V call is TRBV28, the J call TRBJ1-2; D is unclear. The CDR3 contains 14 residues. Germline V gives CDR1 MDHEN, CDR2 SYDVKM. V lost 3 bases and J 4 bases, leaving 12 bases between the germline ends. The CDR3 DNA reads as TGTGCCAGCAGTTTGGAGTACGGAGGCTATGGCTACACCTTC. This codes for CASSLEYGGYGYTF.

This chain links TRBV11-2 with TRBJ1-2; 8 nucleotides line up with TRBD1. Looked up from germline, CDR1 is SGHAT and CDR2 is FQNNGV. V shed 4 bases, J shed 8 bases, and the junction held 15 bases outside the gene matches. The CDR3 has 16 residues. CDR3 sequence (DNA): TGTGCCAGCAGCTCCTTCCCCGGGACAGGAGGCCGGGGCTACACCTTC. Its protein product is CASSSFPGTGGRGYTF.

The chain recombines TRBV6-5 with TRBJ1-1; no reliable D call. This CDR3 has 13 amino acids. Germline CDR1 is MNHEY and CDR2 is SVGAGI. Trimming removed 4 bases at V and 2 bases at J, with 8 bases between. The CDR3 DNA follows: TGTGCCAGCAGTTCCCAATTTAACACTGAAGCTTTCTTT. Translating gives CASSSQFNTEAFF.

This rearrangement joins TRBV12-2 to TRBJ2-7; TRBD2 is taken as the D call from the table, unchecked against the DNA. TRBV12-2 is labeled a pseudogene. The CDR3 spans 15 residues. CDR3 in DNA: TGTGCAAGTCGCTTAGTTCATGAGCGGCCCTACGAGCAGTACTTC. Translated, it gives CASRLVHERPYEQYF.

The J gene is TRBJ1-3, the V gene TRBV7-6; 8 nucleotides align to TRBD1. The CDR3 is made up of 15 amino acids. Germline trimming cut 2 bases from V and 2 bases from J; bases unmatched to any gene: 2. Germline CDR1 reads SGHVS; CDR2 reads FNYEAQ. CDR3 sequence (DNA): TGTGCCAGCAGCTTACAGACAGGGGCTGGAAACACCATATATTTT. Translation gives CASSLQTGAGNTIYF.

This clone has only a few counts. The gene calls are TRBV6-5 and TRBJ1-2; TRBD1 aligns across 8 bases. V lost 6 bases to trimming and J lost 2 bases; unmatched junction nucleotides: 8. The length of the CDR3 is 15 residues. Germline CDR1 MNHEY, CDR2 SVGAGI. The CDR3 DNA is TGTGCCAGCAGATATCAGGGGGCCAAGAACTATGGCTACACCTTC. Amino acid sequence: CASRYQGAKNYGYTF.